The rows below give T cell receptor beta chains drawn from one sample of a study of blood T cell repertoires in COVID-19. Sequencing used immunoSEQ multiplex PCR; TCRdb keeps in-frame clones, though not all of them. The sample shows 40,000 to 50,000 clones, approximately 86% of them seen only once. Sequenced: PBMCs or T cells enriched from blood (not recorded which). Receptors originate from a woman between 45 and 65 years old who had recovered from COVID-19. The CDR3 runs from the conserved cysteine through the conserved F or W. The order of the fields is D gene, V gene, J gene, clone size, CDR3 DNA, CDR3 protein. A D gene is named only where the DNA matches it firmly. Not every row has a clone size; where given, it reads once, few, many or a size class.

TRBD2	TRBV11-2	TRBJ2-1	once	TGTGCCAGCAGCTTAGCTAGCGGGAGTTTGAGCTCCTACAATGAGCAGTTCTTC	CASSLASGSLSSYNEQFF
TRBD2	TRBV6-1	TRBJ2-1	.	TGTGCCAGCAGTCAGAGACTAGCGTCCAACAATGAGCAGTTCTTC	CASSQRLASNNEQFF
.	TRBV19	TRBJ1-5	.	TGTGCCAGTAGTACAGCTTGGGCCGGGGGCAATCAGCCCCAGCATTTT	CASSTAWAGGNQPQHF
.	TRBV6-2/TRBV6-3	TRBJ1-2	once	TGTGCCAGCAGTTACTATGGCAGTTCCAATGGCTACACCTTC	CASSYYGSSNGYTF
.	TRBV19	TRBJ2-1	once	TGTGCCAGTAGTATAACTACTCTACGAGAGCAGTTCTTC	CASSITTLREQFF
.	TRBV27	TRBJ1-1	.	TGTGCCAGCAGTTTACGCGGGTTCACTGAAGCTTTCTTT	CASSLRGFTEAFF
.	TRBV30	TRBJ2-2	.	TGTGCCTGGAGCGCCACCTACCGAACCGGGGAGCTGTTTTTT	CAWSATYRTGELFF
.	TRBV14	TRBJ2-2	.	TGTGCCAGCAGCCGCCAACAGGGTTCCGGGGAGCTGTTTTTT	CASSRQQGSGELFF
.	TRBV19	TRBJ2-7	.	TGTGCCAGTAGCTACAGGGTAGGGTCCCCCGGCTACGAGCAGTACTTC	CASSYRVGSPGYEQYF
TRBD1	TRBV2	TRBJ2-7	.	TGTGCCAGCAGTGAATTCGGCAGGGGGCTGTACGAGCAGTACTTC	CASSEFGRGLYEQYF
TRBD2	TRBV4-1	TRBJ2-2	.	TGCGCCAGCAGCCTGAACGGGGGGGCAGTCAACACCGGGGAGCTGTTTTTT	CASSLNGGAVNTGELFF
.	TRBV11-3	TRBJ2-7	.	TGTGCCAGCAGCCAGGGCCCAATGGGGGAGCAGTACTTC	CASSQGPMGEQYF
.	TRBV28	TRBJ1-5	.	TGTGCCAGCAGTTTATTGTCCCACACTAGCAATCAGCCCCAGCATTTT	CASSLLSHTSNQPQHF
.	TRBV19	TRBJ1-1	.	TGTGCCAGTAGTAAACGGACACTGGGTAACACTGAAGCTTTCTTT	CASSKRTLGNTEAFF
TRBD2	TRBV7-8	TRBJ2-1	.	TGTGCCAGCAGCTTAGAGGGACTAACTAGCGGGGGGTACAATGAGCAGTTCTTC	CASSLEGLTSGGYNEQFF
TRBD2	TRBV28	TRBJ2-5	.	TGTGCCAGCAGTTTAACTAGCGGGAGGGGGACCCAGTACTTC	CASSLTSGRGTQYF
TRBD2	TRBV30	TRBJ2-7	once	TGTGCCTGGGCTAGCGGGGGGGCCTCCTACGAGCAGTACTTC	CAWASGGASYEQYF
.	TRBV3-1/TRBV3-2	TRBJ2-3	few	TGTGCCAGCTCAAACACAGATACGCAGTATTTT	CASSNTDTQYF
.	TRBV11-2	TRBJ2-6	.	TGTGCCAGCAGCTTTCGCGGGGTCGGGGCCAACGTCCTGACTTTC	CASSFRGVGANVLTF
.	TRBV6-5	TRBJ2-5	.	TGTGCCAGCAGTTACTCTTCCAGGGGAGAGACCCAGTACTTC	CASSYSSRGETQYF
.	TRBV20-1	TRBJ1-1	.	TGCAGTGCTAGTGATCCGAAGAGAGGGAACACTGAAGCTTTCTTT	CSASDPKRGNTEAFF
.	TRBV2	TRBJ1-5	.	TGTGCCAGCAGTGATATCGTACAGGGCGACAATCAGCCCCAGCATTTT	CASSDIVQGDNQPQHF
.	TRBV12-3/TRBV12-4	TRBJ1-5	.	TGTGCCAGCAGTTTAGGCAGTCATCAGCCCCAGCATTTT	CASSLGSHQPQHF
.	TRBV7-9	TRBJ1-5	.	TGTGCCAGCAGCTACGGAGGGGGGGGCGGGTATCAGCCCCAGCATTTT	CASSYGGGGGYQPQHF
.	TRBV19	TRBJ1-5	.	TGTGCCAGTTGCAAAAGGGGATGGGATCAGCCCCAGCATTTT	CASCKRGWDQPQHF
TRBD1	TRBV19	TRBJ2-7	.	TGTGCCAGTAGTATAGGCCGGGACAGGGTCTACGAGCAGTACTTC	CASSIGRDRVYEQYF
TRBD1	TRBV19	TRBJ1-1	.	TGTGCCAGTAAACCGACAGGGGGCGACGCCACTGAAGCTTTCTTT	CASKPTGGDATEAFF
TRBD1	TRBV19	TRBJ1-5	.	TGTGCCAGTAGGACAGGGTACAATCAGCCCCAGCATTTT	CASRTGYNQPQHF
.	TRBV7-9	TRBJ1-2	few	TGTGCCAGCAGCTTACGTGAGGCTAACTATGGCTACACCTTC	CASSLREANYGYTF
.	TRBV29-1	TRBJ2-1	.	TGCAGCGTTGGGCAGGGGTACGAGCAGTTCTTC	CSVGQGYEQFF
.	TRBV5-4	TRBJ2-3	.	TGTGCCAGCAGCCCTTGGGGGGGCACAGATACGCAGTATTTT	CASSPWGGTDTQYF
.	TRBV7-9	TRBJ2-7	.	TGTGCCAGCAGCCGAGGCAGTAGCTCCTACGAGCAGTACTTC	CASSRGSSSYEQYF
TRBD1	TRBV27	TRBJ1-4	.	TGTGCCAGCAGTCCCCTCCAGTTAGGGGGCGGGACGGAAAAACTGTTTTTT	CASSPLQLGGGTEKLFF
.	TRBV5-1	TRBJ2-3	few	TGCGCCAGCAGCTTGTCCGCGGCAGATAGCACAGATACGCAGTATTTT	CASSLSAADSTDTQYF
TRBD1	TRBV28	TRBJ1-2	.	TGTGCCAGCAGTTTATTCGGACAGGGAAACCATGGCTACACCTTC	CASSLFGQGNHGYTF
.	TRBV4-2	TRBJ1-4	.	TGTGCCAGCAGCCAGGGGGGTAGAAACGTGAAACTGTTTTTT	CASSQGGRNVKLFF
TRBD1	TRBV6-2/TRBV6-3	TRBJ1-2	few	TGTGCCAGCAGCTCGCTACCGGGACAGGGAGGCTATGGCTACACCTTC	CASSSLPGQGGYGYTF
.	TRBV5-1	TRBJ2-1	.	TGCGCCAGCAGCTTCTTTGTAGCGAGCCCCAACAATGAGCAGTTCTTC	CASSFFVASPNNEQFF
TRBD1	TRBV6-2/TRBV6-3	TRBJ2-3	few	TGTGCCAGCAGTTTCGACAGGGGCACAGATACGCAGTATTTT	CASSFDRGTDTQYF
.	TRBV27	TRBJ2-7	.	TGTGCCAGCAGTTTTCTAGACGGCGAGCAGTACTTC	CASSFLDGEQYF
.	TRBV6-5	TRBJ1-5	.	TGTGCCAGCAGTTACTTTCGGGGGCAGCCCCAGCATTTT	CASSYFRGQPQHF
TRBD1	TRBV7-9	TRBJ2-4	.	TGTGCCAGCAGTTTGCCCCAGGGGGAGATCAAAAACATTCAGTACTTC	CASSLPQGEIKNIQYF
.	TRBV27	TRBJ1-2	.	TGTGCCAGCAGTTTTCAGGGGAACTATGGCTACACCTTC	CASSFQGNYGYTF
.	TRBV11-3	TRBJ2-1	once	TGTGCCAGCAGCTTAAGGAGCAATGAGCAGTTCTTC	CASSLRSNEQFF
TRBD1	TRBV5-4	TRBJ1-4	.	TGTGCCAGCTGGGAGCAGGGGGCGTCTAATGAAAAACTGTTTTTT	CASWEQGASNEKLFF
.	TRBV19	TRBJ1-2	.	TGTGCCAGTAGTATTCCGGGGAGCCAGACTGTCTATGGCTACACCTTC	CASSIPGSQTVYGYTF
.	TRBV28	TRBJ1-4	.	TGTGCCAGCAGTTTTATTCGGGAAAAACTGTTTTTT	CASSFIREKLFF
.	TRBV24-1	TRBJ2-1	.	TGTGCCACCAGTGATTTGCAGGCGGGGACCTCACATGAGCAGTTCTTC	CATSDLQAGTSHEQFF